This T cell receptor (beta chain) was captured by sequencing in a study of CD8+CD57+ T cells in acquired aplastic anemia. The CDR3 runs 13 residues. V was pared by 4 bases and J by 0 bases, with 8 bases between. Germline V lookup: CDR1 SQVTM, CDR2 ANQGSEA. Profiling of TCR beta VDJ combinations and CDR3 sequences used genomic DNA as template. TCRdb re-called the reads with MiXCR, one entry per CDR3 protein. The table has tens of thousands of distinct CDR3 sequences, about half seen once; the top ten hold roughly 70%. This clonotype has just a few counts. Sequences were obtained from sorted CD4+, CD8+, or CD8+CD57+ T cells (not recorded which) from PBMCs. This chain joins TRBV29-1 and TRBJ2-3; D gene uncertain. This TCR was recovered from a human donor in good health, serving as a control. CDR3 sequence: CSVVKASTDTQYF. The CDR3 nucleotides read TGCAGCGTTGTAAAGGCGAGCACAGATACGCAGTATTTT.